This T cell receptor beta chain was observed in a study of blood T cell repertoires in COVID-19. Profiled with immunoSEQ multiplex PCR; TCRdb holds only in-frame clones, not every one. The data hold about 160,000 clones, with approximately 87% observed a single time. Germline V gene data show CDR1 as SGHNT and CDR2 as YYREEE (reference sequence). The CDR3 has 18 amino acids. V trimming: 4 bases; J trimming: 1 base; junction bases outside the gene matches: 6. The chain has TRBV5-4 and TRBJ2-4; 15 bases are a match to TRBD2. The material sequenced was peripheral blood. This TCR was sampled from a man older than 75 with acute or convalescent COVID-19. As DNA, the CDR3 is TGTGCCAGCAGCATGGGACTAGCGGGAGGATGGGCCAAAAACATTCAGTACTTC. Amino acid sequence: CASSMGLAGGWAKNIQYF.